This T cell receptor beta chain originates from a study of blood T cell repertoires in COVID-19. Background on the study: COVID-19 samples, acute and convalescent, were from the United States, Italy and Spain. The cDNA or gDNA used as material had been derived from T cells, B-cell-depleted T cells, or PBMCs.

TCRdb's table, derived via immunoSEQ multiplex PCR, lists solely in-frame clones and lacks some. This table holds some 69,000 clones, roughly 88% found once. This receptor was identified in an elderly man with active or convalescent COVID-19. The specimen was peripheral blood.

The CDR3 region has the DNA TGTGCCAGTAGCCCACGGGAAGAGACCCAGTACTTC. Translated: CASSPREETQYF. The chain carries TRBV19 and TRBJ2-5; D remains unclear. The CDR3 covers 12 residues. Trimming pared 6 bases from V and 3 bases from J, leaving 8 bases between. The germline CDR1 and CDR2 sequences are LNHDA and SQIVND (reference sequence).